Listed here are 20 T cell receptor beta chains from one sample, sequenced in a study of blood T cell repertoires in COVID-19 (dated by TCRdb to the early 2020s). The protocol used for the library was the immunoSEQ multiplex PCR assay. The table was pulled from immuneACCESS by TCRdb, which kept in-frame rearrangements only. Such tables lose some clones; where checked, under half of the loss comes from unresolved V genes, and the rest has no known cause. In this sample the table shows about 250,000 clones, 80% to 85% of which occur a single time. The ten largest clones capture about 4.4% of the sample. The sample taken for sequencing was peripheral blood. The receptor set was obtained from a man between 45 and 60 years old with active or convalescent COVID-19.

The chain is built from TRBV6-5 and TRBJ1-2; no firm D call. Germline CDR1 reads MNHEY; CDR2 reads SVGAGI. The V and J ends lost 7 bases and 7 bases respectively, with 16 bases between them. There are 13 residues in the CDR3. This CDR3 is CASKLDLTGGYTF. CDR3 sequence (DNA): TGTGCCAGCAAGCTAGACCTAACTGGTGGCTACACCTTC.

The V and J genes are TRBV10-3 and TRBJ2-5, with D tentatively TRBD2 (6 bases). Germline V lookup: CDR1 ENHRY, CDR2 SYGVKD. The CDR3 has 14 amino acids. Trimming took off 10 bases at V and 3 bases at J, with 18 bases between the two ends. This chain's CDR3 is CASAPRAGKETQYF. CDR3 bases: TGTGCCAGCGCTCCTAGGGCGGGGAAAGAGACCCAGTACTTC.

This chain uses TRBV28 with TRBJ2-7; D possibly corresponds to TRBD1 (5 bases). The germline V and J ends were trimmed by 5 bases and 0 bases, with 8 bases remaining between them. Per the germline V gene, CDR1 is MDHEN and CDR2 is SYDVKM. This CDR3 has 13 residues. Here the CDR3 reads CASSPGFSYEQYF. DNA of the CDR3: TGTGCCAGCAGTCCAGGGTTCTCCTACGAGCAGTACTTC. Drawing the rest from reference TRBV28 and TRBJ2-7, the complete variable domain is DVKVTQSSRYLVKRTGEKVFLECVQDMDHENMFWYRQDPGLGLRLIYFSYDVKMKEKGDIPEGYSVSREKKERFSLILESASTNQTSMYLCASSPGFSYEQYFGPGTRLTVT.

This clone was counted only a few times. The DNA for the CDR3 is TGTGCCAGTAGTATGCGGGTGGGAGAAAAACTGTTTTTT. This translates into CASSMRVGEKLFF. The chain employs TRBV19 and TRBJ1-4, with D uncertain. Germline assignment: CDR1 LNHDA and CDR2 SQIVND (reference sequence). The V and J ends lost 3 bases and 8 bases respectively, with 10 bases between them. This CDR3 comprises 13 residues.

The rearrangement joins TRBV30 to TRBJ2-3, with unresolved D. Per the germline V gene, CDR1 is GTSNPN and CDR2 is SVGIG (reference sequence). V shed 0 bases and J shed 3 bases, with 7 bases lying between them. CDR3 length: 13 amino acids. In DNA, the CDR3 is TGTGCCTGGAGTGTAGACGGGACAGATACGCAGTATTTT. It translates to CAWSVDGTDTQYF.

The genes are TRBV2 and TRBJ1-3; D is perhaps TRBD1 (6 bases). V was shortened by 5 bases and J by 2 bases, with 10 bases between the two germline ends. Germline-derived CDR1 and CDR2 are SNHLY and FYNNEI. This CDR3 comprises 14 residues. As DNA, the CDR3 is TGTGCCAGCAGTCTCGACAGGACTGGAAACACCATATATTTT. Amino acid sequence: CASSLDRTGNTIYF.

The CDR3 protein is CASSSTGFGEQYF. The CDR3 DNA reads as TGTGCCAGCAGTTCGACAGGGTTTGGGGAGCAGTACTTC. This rearrangement joins TRBV12-3 or TRBV12-4 to TRBJ2-7; 7 bases align to TRBD1. Trimming cost V 4 bases and J 7 bases; bases outside gene matches: 7. The CDR3 loop spans 13 amino acids.

The chain couples TRBV9 to TRBJ1-2; TRBD1 agrees at 9 bases. Trimming took 4 bases from V and 8 from J; bases not matched to a gene: 15. The CDR3 is made up of 16 amino acids. Germline V gene sequence: CDR1 SGDLS, CDR2 YYNGEE. CDR3 nucleotides: TGTGCCAGCAGCCTAACCGGGACAGGGACGCGGGAGGGCTACACCTTC. It is translated as CASSLTGTGTREGYTF.

V and J are TRBV7-6 and TRBJ2-5; the match to TRBD2 covers 10 bases. Losses at the gene ends were 4 bases for V and 5 bases for J; bases not matched to a gene: 7. The germline V gene has CDR1 SGHVS and CDR2 FNYEAQ. CDR3 length: 15 residues. The CDR3 bases are TGTGCCAGCAGCTGGAGCGGGGGGGCCGATGAGACCCAGTACTTC. Its protein product is CASSWSGGADETQYF.

This chain uses TRBV12-2 with TRBJ2-5; the table's TRBD2 call for D was not verified on the DNA. TRBV12-2 is assigned pseudogene status. The CDR3 has 18 amino acids. The CDR3 sequence: CASRLADSGVLFGETQYF. In DNA, the CDR3 is TGTGCAAGTCGCTTAGCGGATAGCGGGGTTCTCTTCGGAGAGACCCAGTACTTC.

The V call is TRBV4-3, the J call TRBJ1-4; D gene ambiguous. Trimming left V 0 bases short and J 0 bases short, with 8 bases between. The CDR3 sequence is 16 residues long. CDR1 LGHNA and CDR2 YSLEER come from the germline V gene. The CDR3 DNA reads as TGCGCCAGCAGCCAAGATGTAGATGCAACTAATGAAAAACTGTTTTTT. Residues: CASSQDVDATNEKLFF.

V gene TRBV5-1 combines with J gene TRBJ2-5; 10 positions agree with TRBD2. Trimming at V came to 4 bases and at J to 2 bases, leaving 2 bases not matched to a gene. This CDR3 spans 14 amino acids. Looked up from germline, CDR1 is SGHRS and CDR2 is YFSETQ. CDR3: CASSLAGAQETQYF. The DNA for the CDR3 is TGCGCCAGCAGCCTAGCGGGGGCACAAGAGACCCAGTACTTC.

The chain uses TRBV11-2 and TRBJ1-5, with D possibly TRBD1 on 5 matching bases. V lost 5 bases to trimming and J lost 2 bases, with 13 bases between them. In germline, CDR1 is SGHAT, CDR2 FQNNGV. The CDR3 loop spans 15 amino acids. CDR3 bases: TGTGCCAGCAGCCCAATGGGGGGTGGCAATCAGCCCCAGCATTTT. Its translation: CASSPMGGGNQPQHF. The full variable domain, in which reference TRBV11-2 and TRBJ1-5 provide the parts outside the CDR3, is EAGVAQSPRYKIIEKRQSVAFWCNPISGHATLYWYQQILGQGPKLLIQFQNNGVVDDSQLPKDRFSAERLKGVDSTLKIQPAKLEDSAVYLCASSPMGGGNQPQHFGDGTRLSIL.

The genes are TRBV7-2 and TRBJ1-2; a possible D gene is TRBD1 (6 bases). The CDR3 has 13 residues. V gave up 5 bases and J gave up 8 bases, with 15 bases separating them. Per germline, CDR1 SGHTA and CDR2 FQGNSA. The CDR3 spells CASSPGDVRGYTF. The CDR3 DNA follows: TGTGCCAGCAGCCCAGGGGACGTAAGGGGCTACACCTTC. Filled out from reference TRBV7-2 and TRBJ1-2, the complete variable domain reads GAGVSQSPSNKVTEKGKDVELRCDPISGHTALYWYRQSLGQGLEFLIYFQGNSAPDKSGLPSDRFSAERTGGSVSTLTIQRTQQEDSAVYLCASSPGDVRGYTFGSGTRLTVV.

Comments on this clone: One end of the junction does not line up with germline, which may come from a read error. The genes are TRBV24-1 and TRBJ1-5; 8 positions agree with TRBD1. CDR1 is KGHDR, CDR2 SFDVKD, per germline. This CDR3 region has 13 residues. CDR3 bases: TGTGCCACCAGTGATTTGGCAGGGGGCCCCCTGCATTTT. Amino acid sequence: CATSDLAGGPLHF.

The chain links TRBV7-9 to TRBJ1-2; 8 positions match TRBD1. The V segment lost 2 bases and the J segment 7 bases; nucleotides outside the gene matches: 6. Germline CDR1 and CDR2: SEHNR and FQNEAQ (reference sequence). The CDR3 has 14 residues. CDR3: CASSLSTGEAGYTF. In nucleotides, the CDR3 is TGTGCCAGCAGCTTATCGACAGGGGAGGCTGGCTACACCTTC.

A few counts support this clone. V is TRBV28 and J is TRBJ1-5, with D perhaps matching TRBD1 (5 bases). V was pared by 6 bases and J by 7 bases, with 19 bases between. Germline CDR1 and CDR2: MDHEN and SYDVKM. This CDR3 spans 15 amino acids. The CDR3: CASRPTFGGRQPQHF. CDR3 in DNA: TGTGCCAGCAGACCTACTTTCGGGGGGAGGCAGCCCCAGCATTTT. Complete variable domain (other parts from reference TRBV28 and TRBJ1-5): DVKVTQSSRYLVKRTGEKVFLECVQDMDHENMFWYRQDPGLGLRLIYFSYDVKMKEKGDIPEGYSVSREKKERFSLILESASTNQTSMYLCASRPTFGGRQPQHFGDGTRLSIL.

The V gene is TRBV3-1 (or the pseudogene TRBV3-2), the J gene TRBJ1-2; D might be TRBD1 (5 bases). Germline CDR1 and CDR2: LGHDT and YNNKEL (reference sequence). The CDR3 runs 16 residues. The germline V and J ends were trimmed by 3 bases and 0 bases, with 14 bases remaining between them. The CDR3, as DNA: TGTGCCAGCAGCCACCCTGGGGGGGATGCTAACTATGGCTACACCTTC. This translates into CASSHPGGDANYGYTF.

The chain couples TRBV27 to TRBJ2-7, with a possible D match to TRBD2 (6 bases). Trimming removed 6 bases from V and 1 base from J, with 13 bases in between. Per the germline V gene, CDR1 is MNHEY and CDR2 is SMNVEV (reference sequence). The CDR3 sequence is 14 residues long. For the CDR3, the DNA is TGTGCCAGCAGGACCGGGACTCTTTCCTACGAGCAGTACTTC. As protein: CASRTGTLSYEQYF.

This chain joins TRBV20-1 and TRBJ1-2, with a tentative D call TRBD1 (6 bases). Trimming cost V 4 bases and J 6 bases, with 9 bases left between them. This CDR3 has 11 residues. Germline V gene lookup returns CDR1 DFQATT and CDR2 SNEGSKA (reference sequence). The CDR3 DNA sequence: TGCAGTGCTATACAGGGAAATGGCTACACCTTC. Translation: CSAIQGNGYTF.